These 18 T cell receptor beta chains were sequenced from one sample in a study of shared clonotypes between healthy human individuals. The table came from immunoSEQ multiplex PCR; TCRdb's copy has only in-frame clones and leaves some out. The sample lists about 480,000 clones, 75% to 80% occurring once. The material sequenced was PBMCs. These receptors all come from a woman in her thirties or forties in good health. Some clones in this sample may be carry-over from other donors' samples.

V and J are TRBV19 and TRBJ1-1; D is perhaps TRBD1 (5 bases). CDR3 length: 15 amino acids. Germline V CDR1 and CDR2: LNHDA, SQIVND (reference sequence). Trimming took off 3 bases at V and 1 base at J, with 12 bases between the two ends. In DNA, the CDR3 is TGTGCCAGTAGTATCCCCCGGGACGGGAACACTGAAGCTTTCTTT. Protein: CASSIPRDGNTEAFF.

This chain connects TRBV19 to TRBJ1-2; possibly TRBD1 for D (5 bases). Germline lookup yields CDR1 LNHDA and CDR2 SQIVND (reference sequence). The CDR3 contains 14 residues. The V end was cut by 6 bases, the J end by 0 bases, with 11 bases between. As DNA, the CDR3 is TGTGCCAGTAGGACCCGGACATCTAACTATGGCTACACCTTC. This translates into CASRTRTSNYGYTF. Filled out from reference TRBV19 and TRBJ1-2, the complete variable domain reads DGGITQSPKYLFRKEGQNVTLSCEQNLNHDAMYWYRQDPGQGLRLIYYSQIVNDFQKGDIAEGYSVSREKKESFPLTVTSAQKNPTAFYLCASRTRTSNYGYTFGSGTRLTVV.

This clone appeared a single time. The rearrangement links TRBV2 to TRBJ2-7; D may be TRBD2 (6 bases). The CDR3 extends over 14 amino acids. Germline V gives CDR1 SNHLY, CDR2 FYNNEI. V shed 6 bases and J shed 3 bases, with 15 bases lying between them. In DNA, the CDR3 is TGTGCCAGCAGGTGGGACTCGAATTTCTACGAGCAGTACTTC. Translation gives CASRWDSNFYEQYF.

This CDR3 reads CASSLFEPEPYEQYF. CDR3 bases: TGTGCCAGCAGCTTATTTGAGCCCGAACCCTACGAGCAGTACTTC. V is TRBV7-2 and J is TRBJ2-7; unclear D gene. V lost 2 bases and J lost 2, with 13 bases in between. Germline V gene sequence: CDR1 SGHTA, CDR2 FQGNSA. There are 15 residues in the CDR3.

The chain couples TRBV7-2 to TRBJ2-1; TRBD2 matches 13 bases. This CDR3 is built from 15 residues. Germline V gene data show CDR1 as SGHTA and CDR2 as FQGNSA. Unmatched junction bases numbered 4, after V lost 3 bases and J lost 8 bases. CDR3 bases: TGTGCCAGCAGCTTTCGCGGACTAGCGGGAGATGAGCAGTTCTTC. This gives the protein CASSFRGLAGDEQFF.

V usage is TRBV5-6 and J usage is TRBJ1-5; no clear D gene. This CDR3 comprises 14 residues. With 0 bases removed from V and 2 bases from J, the gap between germline ends came to 6 bases. Germline CDR1 reads SGHDT; CDR2 reads YYEEEE. The CDR3, as DNA: TGTGCCAGCAGCTTGGTGGGAGGCAATCAGCCCCAGCATTTT. Encoded protein: CASSLVGGNQPQHF.

The V and J genes are TRBV28 and TRBJ1-4; TRBD1 matches at 7 bases. The length of the CDR3 is 15 residues. Trimming removed 10 bases from V and 4 bases from J; junction bases left unmatched: 12. CDR1 is MDHEN and CDR2 is SYDVKM in the germline V gene. As DNA, the CDR3 is TGTGCCACCGCTCCAGGGGGACGGCTTAATGAAAAACTGTTTTTT. Translating gives CATAPGGRLNEKLFF.

The V and J genes are TRBV10-3 and TRBJ1-1; TRBD1 is a possible D gene (6 bases). Germline CDR1 and CDR2: ENHRY and SYGVKD. This CDR3 is built from 15 residues. V lost 4 bases and J 1 base, leaving 13 bases between the germline ends. The CDR3 nucleotides read TGTGCCATCAGTGGGCCGGGAGGGGGGAACACTGAAGCTTTCTTT. Amino acids: CAISGPGGGNTEAFF.

This clone has only a few counts. The sample has other DNA sequences that encode this CDR3 too. V gene TRBV19 combines with J gene TRBJ2-5; weak D call: TRBD2 (6 bases). Trimming pared 5 bases from V and 4 bases from J, leaving 11 bases between. Germline V gene sequence: CDR1 LNHDA, CDR2 SQIVND (reference sequence). This CDR3 region has 13 residues. The CDR3, as DNA: TGTGCCAGTAGTGCCACCGGGGGAGAGACCCAGTACTTC. It translates to CASSATGGETQYF.

This chain connects TRBV6-9 to TRBJ2-7; TRBD2 is a possible D gene (6 bases). The length of the CDR3 is 11 residues. Trimming removed 5 bases from V and 12 bases from J, with 14 bases in between. CDR1 is MNHGY, CDR2 SVAAGI, per germline. CDR3 sequence: CASSKDYLLYF. CDR3 DNA: TGTGCCAGCAGTAAGGACTACCTGTTGTACTTC.

The chain recombines TRBV28 with TRBJ2-7; D may correspond to TRBD1 or TRBD2 (6 bases each). The V gene lost 3 bases and the J gene lost 2 bases, with 11 bases spanning the gap. CDR3 length: 14 residues. CDR1 MDHEN and CDR2 SYDVKM come from the germline V gene. DNA for the CDR3: TGTGCCAGCAGTTTGGGGGGCTGGACCTACGAGCAGTACTTC. The encoded protein is CASSLGGWTYEQYF.

This clone was observed once. The chain joins TRBV7-9 to TRBJ2-1, with 7 bases lining up with TRBD2. Germline CDR1 and CDR2: SEHNR and FQNEAQ (reference sequence). The J segment lost 0 bases and the V segment lost 1 base, leaving 3 bases of the junction unmatched. The CDR3 has 16 residues. The CDR3 region is CASSLGEGISYNEQFF. The DNA for the CDR3 is TGTGCCAGCAGCTTAGGGGAGGGGATCTCCTACAATGAGCAGTTCTTC.

This clone was seen a few times. V is TRBV6-1 and J is TRBJ2-1; 11 positions match TRBD2. The J segment lost 8 bases and the V segment lost 11 bases, leaving 8 bases of the junction unmatched. The CDR3 has 13 residues. Germline assignment: CDR1 MNHNS and CDR2 SASEGT. The DNA of the CDR3 is TGTGCCGGAACTAGCGGGAGCGTCGATGAGCAGTTCTTC. It codes for CAGTSGSVDEQFF.

The chain carries TRBV5-1 and TRBJ2-7; D possibly uses TRBD1 or TRBD2 (5 bases each). Germline CDR1 reads SGHRS; CDR2 reads YFSETQ. This CDR3 has 15 residues. The V gene lost 4 bases and the J gene lost 0 bases, with 14 bases spanning the gap. The CDR3 bases are TGCGCCAGCAGCCCATCGGGGACGAGCTCCTACGAGCAGTACTTC. Protein: CASSPSGTSSYEQYF. The full variable domain, rest sourced from reference TRBV5-1 and TRBJ2-7, is KAGVTQTPRYLIKTRGQQVTLSCSPISGHRSVSWYQQTPGQGLQFLFEYFSETQRNKGNFPGRFSGRQFSNSRSEMNVSTLELGDSALYLCASSPSGTSSYEQYFGPGTRLTVT.

V and J are TRBV6-5 and TRBJ2-7; 7 positions agree with TRBD1. V lost 5 bases, J lost 2 bases, and 6 bases stayed unmatched. CDR3 length: 14 amino acids. Germline-derived CDR1 and CDR2 are MNHEY and SVGAGI. CDR3 DNA: TGTGCCAGCAGTGGGGACAGCCAAACCTACGAGCAGTACTTC. This encodes CASSGDSQTYEQYF.

The chain carries TRBV19 and TRBJ2-3, with D possibly matching TRBD1 (5 bases). V was pared by 11 bases and J by 1 base, with 13 bases between. From germline, CDR1 is LNHDA and CDR2 SQIVND (reference sequence). The CDR3 extends over 13 amino acids. The CDR3 loop is CAAADSGTDTQYF. The DNA for the CDR3 is TGTGCCGCCGCTGACAGTGGCACAGATACGCAGTATTTT.

With regard to this clone: Additional DNA sequences in this sample encode the identical CDR3. The chain is built from TRBV28 and TRBJ2-2; D remains unclear. The V and J ends lost 3 bases and 5 bases respectively, with 4 bases between them. CDR3 length: 12 residues. Germline CDR1 and CDR2: MDHEN and SYDVKM. CDR3 sequence reads: CASSLVTGELFF. DNA for the CDR3: TGTGCCAGCAGTTTGGTAACCGGGGAGCTGTTTTTT.

The CDR3 sequence is CASSPQETGELFF. CDR3 in DNA: TGCGCCAGCAGCCCTCAGGAGACCGGGGAGCTGTTTTTT. The rearrangement joins TRBV5-1 to TRBJ2-2; D is unresolved. The ends were cut back, 4 bases at V and 5 bases at J, with 9 bases in the middle. The CDR3 is made up of 13 amino acids. Germline V gene lookup returns CDR1 SGHRS and CDR2 YFSETQ.